This T cell receptor (beta chain) was found in a study of blood T cell repertoires in COVID-19 (TCRdb year 2020). A note on the overall study: The collaborator samples originated in the United States, Italy and Spain and spanned the acute and convalescent phases of COVID-19. The prospective study material was composed of cDNA or gDNA derived from T cells, B-cell-depleted T cells, or PBMCs. Subjects who had been exposed to COVID-19, were actively infected with it, or had recovered from it provided the deeply sampled blood TCRbeta repertoires that made up the dataset. The repertoires were released in a freely available public database meant as a resource for research on the immune response to SARS-CoV-2. The samples were drawn from two sources: the first 160 participants of the ongoing ImmuneRACE study, and 1,000 to 1,500 subjects contributed by 6 global collaborators. Nearly every sample came with metadata listing a de-identified subject ID, COVID-19 status, age in years and sex. Where HLA class I and class II types were available, the types were taken from metadata supplied by the sample provider, not from assay-based typing.

TCRbeta CDR3 regions were amplified from genomic DNA by means of the immunoSEQ Assay, a bias-controlled multiplex PCR. Per the authors' processing: The number of nucleated cells in each sample was estimated by amplification of reference gene primers within the assay. To quantify the absolute abundance of each unique TCRbeta CDR3 rearrangement, sequence reads were collapsed and filtered. For each sample, productive Simpson clonality was calculated as the square root of Simpson's diversity index over productive rearrangements. TCRdb carries this immuneACCESS record with in-frame sequences only. Its versions omit some clonotypes, under half of them owing to an unresolved V gene in the studies checked, with the rest unexplained. The DNA gave D and trimming, while V, J and clone size come from that table. This sample lists about 110,000 clones; over 60% were detected once. The leading ten clones occupy about 4.3% of the sample.

Beyond this particular receptor, the publication reports: The amount of clinical and demographic metadata varied by source and participant and was provided uncurated.

From cysteine to phenylalanine, the CDR3 is 15 amino acids long. Only the CDR3 DNA is retained, 45 bases long and in frame from the first base. The germline V and J ends show losses of 0 bases and 3 bases respectively, and no gene match explains 5 bases of the junction. CDR1 and CDR2 are drawn from the germline V gene (reference sequence): SGHNT, YYREEE. Points on this clone: Its antigen is not yet known. No base quality values were provided; no much bigger clone lies one nucleotide off.

Collaborating institutions collected whole blood in K2EDTA tubes following their own protocols. For TCRbeta analysis, collaborators shipped samples as frozen whole blood, isolated PBMCs, or DNA extracted from either of those sample types. The rearrangement joined TRBV5-4 to TRBJ2-7, with TRBD1 identical over 8 junction bases. The sequence came from a man between 65 and 85 years old with acute or convalescent COVID-19. Sequencing used peripheral blood. The bases read TGTGCCAGCAGCTTGGCCTTGGACAGGGACTACGAGCAGTACTTC. This codes for CASSLALDRDYEQYF.